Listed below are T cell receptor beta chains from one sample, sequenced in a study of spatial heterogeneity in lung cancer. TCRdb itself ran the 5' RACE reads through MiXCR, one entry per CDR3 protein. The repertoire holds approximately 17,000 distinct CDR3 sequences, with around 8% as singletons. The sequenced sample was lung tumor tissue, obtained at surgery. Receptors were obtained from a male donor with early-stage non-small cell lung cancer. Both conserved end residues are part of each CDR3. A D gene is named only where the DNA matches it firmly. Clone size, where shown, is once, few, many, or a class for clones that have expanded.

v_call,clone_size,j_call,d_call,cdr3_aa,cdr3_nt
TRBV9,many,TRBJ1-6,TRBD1,CASGPQQGYNSPLHF,TGTGCCAGCGGACCCCAACAGGGGTATAATTCACCCCTCCACTTT
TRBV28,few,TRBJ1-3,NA,CASSRQVSGNTIYF,TGTGCCAGCAGTCGACAGGTCTCTGGAAACACCATATATTTT
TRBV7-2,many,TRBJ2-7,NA,CASSLFPNSYEQYF,TGTGCCAGCAGCTTATTTCCTAACTCCTACGAGCAGTACTTC
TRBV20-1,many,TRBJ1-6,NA,CSARDWQGTKNSPLHF,TGCAGTGCTAGAGATTGGCAGGGAACGAAGAATTCACCCCTCCACTTT
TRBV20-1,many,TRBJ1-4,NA,CSARPGTEEKLFF,TGCAGTGCCCGTCCGGGGACGGAAGAAAAACTGTTTTTT
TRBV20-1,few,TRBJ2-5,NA,CSARHPAEVGYQETQYF,TGCAGTGCTAGACACCCGGCGGAGGTTGGGTACCAAGAGACCCAGTACTTC
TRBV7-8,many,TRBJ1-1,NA,CASSSPGVLNTEAFF,TGTGCCAGCAGCTCGCCAGGGGTCCTGAACACTGAAGCTTTCTTT
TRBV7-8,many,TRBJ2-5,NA,CASSLLLDLETQYF,TGTGCCAGCAGCTTATTACTAGACTTGGAGACCCAGTACTTC
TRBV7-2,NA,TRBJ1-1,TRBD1,CASSLARTGRTEAFF,TGTGCCAGCAGCTTAGCCCGGACAGGGAGGACTGAAGCTTTCTTT
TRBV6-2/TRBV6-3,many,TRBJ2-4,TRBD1,CASRKDRAKNIQYF,TGTGCCAGCAGGAAAGACAGGGCTAAAAACATTCAGTACTTC
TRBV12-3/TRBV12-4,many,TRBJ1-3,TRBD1,CASTFEGQTWSSGNTIYF,TGTGCCAGCACCTTTGAGGGACAGACATGGAGCTCTGGAAACACCATATATTTT
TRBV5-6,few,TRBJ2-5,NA,CASSLDTETQYF,TGTGCCAGCAGCTTGGATACGGAGACCCAGTACTTC
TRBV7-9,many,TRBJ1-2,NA,CASSLGTVRGAYGYTF,TGTGCCAGCAGCTTAGGCACAGTAAGAGGGGCCTATGGCTACACCTTC
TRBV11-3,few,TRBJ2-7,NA,CASSASTGTYEQYF,TGTGCCAGCAGCGCGTCGACAGGAACCTACGAGCAGTACTTC
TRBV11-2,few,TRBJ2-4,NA,CASSSGAQDKNIQYF,TGTGCCAGCAGCTCGGGGGCGCAGGACAAAAACATTCAGTACTTC
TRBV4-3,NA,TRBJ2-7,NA,CASSPGARGSYEQYF,TGCGCCAGCAGCCCCGGGGCCCGGGGGTCCTACGAGCAGTACTTC
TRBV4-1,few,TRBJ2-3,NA,CASSNSEGTTQYF,TGCGCCAGCAGTAACTCTGAGGGAACTACGCAGTATTTT
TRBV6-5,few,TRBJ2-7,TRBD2,CASSSGLAGYEQYF,TGTGCCAGCAGCTCGGGACTAGCGGGCTACGAGCAGTACTTC
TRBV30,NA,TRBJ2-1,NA,CAWMIGPSYNEQFF,TGTGCCTGGATGATCGGGCCCTCCTACAATGAGCAGTTCTTC
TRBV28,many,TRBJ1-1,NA,CASSWDGMNTEAFF,TGTGCCAGCAGTTGGGACGGAATGAACACTGAAGCTTTCTTT
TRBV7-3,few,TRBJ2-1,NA,CASSLTLVYNEQFF,TGTGCCAGCAGCTTAACGCTCGTTTACAATGAGCAGTTCTTC
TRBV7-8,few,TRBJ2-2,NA,CASSLAGQYRELFF,TGTGCCAGCAGCTTAGCCGGCCAGTACAGGGAGCTGTTTTTT
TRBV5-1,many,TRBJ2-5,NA,CASSHGARETQYF,TGCGCCAGCAGCCATGGGGCCAGAGAGACCCAGTACTTC
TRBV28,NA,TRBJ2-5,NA,CASSLMWGWSYQETQYF,TGTGCCAGCAGTTTAATGTGGGGGTGGTCGTACCAAGAGACCCAGTACTTC
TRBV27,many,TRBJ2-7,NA,CASSLGRGDEQYF,TGTGCCAGCAGTTTGGGCAGGGGGGACGAGCAGTACTTC
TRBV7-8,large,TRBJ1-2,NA,CASSLRPNYGYTF,TGTGCCAGCAGCTTACGTCCTAACTATGGCTACACCTTC
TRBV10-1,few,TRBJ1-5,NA,CASREHVSNQPQHF,TGCGCCAGCAGGGAACACGTTAGCAATCAGCCCCAGCATTTT
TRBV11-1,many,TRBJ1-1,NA,CASSFAGATMNTEAFF,TGTGCCAGCAGCTTCGCAGGGGCAACTATGAACACTGAAGCTTTCTTT
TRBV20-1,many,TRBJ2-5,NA,CSALRPEGETQYF,TGCAGTGCACTTCGGCCCGAAGGAGAGACCCAGTACTTC
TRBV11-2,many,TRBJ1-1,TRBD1,CASSNPGTATEAFF,TGTGCCAGCAGCAATCCCGGGACAGCGACTGAAGCTTTCTTT
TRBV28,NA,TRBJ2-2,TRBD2,CASSPAGLAGELFF,TGTGCCAGCAGTCCCGCGGGACTAGCCGGGGAGCTGTTTTTT
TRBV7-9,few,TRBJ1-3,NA,CASSLWQYSGNTIYF,TGTGCCAGCAGCTTGTGGCAGTACTCTGGAAACACCATATATTTT
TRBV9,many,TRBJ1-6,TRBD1,CASSVDPGQAASPLHF,TGTGCCAGCAGCGTAGACCCGGGACAGGCGGCATCACCCCTCCACTTT
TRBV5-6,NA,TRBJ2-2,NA,CASSLEFQGKLFF,TGTGCCAGCAGCTTGGAGTTCCAGGGGAAGCTGTTTTTT
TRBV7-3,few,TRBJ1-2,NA,CASSLLGEPNYGYTF,TGTGCCAGCAGCTTACTAGGGGAGCCGAACTATGGCTACACCTTC
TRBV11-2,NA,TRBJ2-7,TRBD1,CASSLRKTGGKDF,TGTGCCAGCAGCTTACGGAAGACAGGGGGCAAGGACTTC
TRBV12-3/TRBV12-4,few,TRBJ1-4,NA,CASSGDPTGEKLFF,TGTGCCAGCAGTGGAGACCCGACCGGTGAAAAACTGTTTTTT
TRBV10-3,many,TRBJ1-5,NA,CAISERDWSVDQPQHF,TGTGCCATCAGTGAGAGGGACTGGAGTGTGGATCAGCCCCAGCATTTT
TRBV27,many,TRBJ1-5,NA,CASSFGRNQPQHF,TGTGCCAGCAGTTTTGGAAGAAATCAGCCCCAGCATTTT
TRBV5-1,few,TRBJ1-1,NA,CASSFRQQNTEAFF,TGCGCCAGCAGCTTTCGTCAGCAGAACACTGAAGCTTTCTTT
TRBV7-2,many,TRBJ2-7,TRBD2,CASSLTSGGAEYF,TGTGCCAGCAGCTTAACTAGCGGGGGGGCCGAGTACTTC
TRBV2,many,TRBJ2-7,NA,CASDGAVGKNSYEQYF,TGTGCCAGCGACGGGGCAGTGGGAAAAAACTCCTACGAGCAGTACTTC
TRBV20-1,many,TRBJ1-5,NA,CSASDYSGQDYQPQHF,TGCAGTGCTAGTGACTACTCGGGGCAAGACTATCAGCCCCAGCATTTT
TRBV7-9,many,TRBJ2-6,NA,CASSLAPGQTGANVLTF,TGTGCCAGCAGCTTAGCCCCCGGACAGACTGGGGCCAACGTCCTGACTTTC
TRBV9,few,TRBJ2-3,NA,CASSPFAGNSDTQYF,TGTGCCAGCAGCCCTTTCGCGGGGAACTCAGATACGCAGTATTTT
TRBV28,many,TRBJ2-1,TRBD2,CAIPKRGSSYNEQFF,TGTGCCATTCCTAAGCGGGGGAGCTCCTACAATGAGCAGTTCTTC
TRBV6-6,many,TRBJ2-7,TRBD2,CASSTGGRPYEQYF,TGTGCCAGCAGTACGGGGGGGAGACCCTACGAGCAGTACTTC
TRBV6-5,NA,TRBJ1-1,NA,CASSGEGYWTEAFF,TGTGCCAGCAGCGGGGAGGGGTATTGGACTGAAGCTTTCTTT
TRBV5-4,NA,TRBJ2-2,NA,CASSLVGTGEPFF,TGTGCCAGCAGCTTGGTGGGCACCGGGGAGCCGTTTTTT
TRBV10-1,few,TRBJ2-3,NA,CASSVSRGMVSTDTQYF,TGCGCCAGCAGTGTTTCTCGGGGAATGGTGAGCACAGATACGCAGTATTTT